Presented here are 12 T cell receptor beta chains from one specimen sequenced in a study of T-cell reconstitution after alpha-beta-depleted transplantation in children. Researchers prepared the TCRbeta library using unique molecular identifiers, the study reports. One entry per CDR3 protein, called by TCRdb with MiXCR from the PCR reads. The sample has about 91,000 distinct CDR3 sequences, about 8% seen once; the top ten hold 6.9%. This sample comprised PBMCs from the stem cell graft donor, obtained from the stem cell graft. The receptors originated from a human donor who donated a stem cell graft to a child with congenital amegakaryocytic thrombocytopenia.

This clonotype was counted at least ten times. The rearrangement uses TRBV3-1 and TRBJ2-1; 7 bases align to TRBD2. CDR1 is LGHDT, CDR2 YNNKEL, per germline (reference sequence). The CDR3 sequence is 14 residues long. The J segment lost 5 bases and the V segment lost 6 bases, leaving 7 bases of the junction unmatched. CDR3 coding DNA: TGTGCCAGCAGGGGGGGACTAATCCACAATGAGCAGTTCTTC. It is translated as CASRGGLIHNEQFF.

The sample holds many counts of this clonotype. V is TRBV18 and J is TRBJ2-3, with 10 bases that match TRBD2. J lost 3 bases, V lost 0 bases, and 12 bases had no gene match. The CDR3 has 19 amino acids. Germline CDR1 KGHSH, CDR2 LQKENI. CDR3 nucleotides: TGTGCCAGCTCACCACCCCAGGGACAGCGGGGGGGCCTTACAGATACGCAGTATTTT. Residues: CASSPPQGQRGGLTDTQYF.

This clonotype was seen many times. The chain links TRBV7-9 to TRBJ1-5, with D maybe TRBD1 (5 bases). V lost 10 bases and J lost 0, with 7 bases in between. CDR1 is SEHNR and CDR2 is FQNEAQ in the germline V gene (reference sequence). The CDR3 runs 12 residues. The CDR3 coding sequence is TGTGCCATCGGGGGTAGCAATCAGCCCCAGCATTTT. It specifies CAIGGSNQPQHF.

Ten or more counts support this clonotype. The CDR3 sequence: CASSFRFGAGGPIEQFF. CDR3 coding DNA: TGCGCCAGCAGCTTCAGGTTCGGGGCGGGGGGGCCGATTGAGCAGTTCTTC. The gene calls are TRBV5-1 and TRBJ2-1; 9 bases fit TRBD2. The junction had 15 bases not matched to a gene; V was cut back by 2 bases and J by 9 bases. Germline assignment: CDR1 SGHRS and CDR2 YFSETQ. This CDR3 has 17 residues.

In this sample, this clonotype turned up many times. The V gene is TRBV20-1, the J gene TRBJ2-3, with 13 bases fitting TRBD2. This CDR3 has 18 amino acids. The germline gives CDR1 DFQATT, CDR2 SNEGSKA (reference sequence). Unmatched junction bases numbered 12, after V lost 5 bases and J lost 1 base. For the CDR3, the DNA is TGCAGTGCTGCCCCTACTAGCGGGGGGGGATTTGGCACAGATACGCAGTATTTT. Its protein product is CSAAPTSGGGFGTDTQYF.

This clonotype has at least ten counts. The CDR3 DNA follows: TGCAGTGCAGTTGCAACTAATGAAAAACTGTTTTTT. This gives the protein CSAVATNEKLFF. This chain links TRBV20-1 with TRBJ1-4, with D unclear. Trimming shortened V by 6 bases and J by 0 bases, and 5 bases separated the two germline ends. The CDR3 is 12 amino acids. From germline, CDR1 is DFQATT and CDR2 SNEGSKA (reference sequence).

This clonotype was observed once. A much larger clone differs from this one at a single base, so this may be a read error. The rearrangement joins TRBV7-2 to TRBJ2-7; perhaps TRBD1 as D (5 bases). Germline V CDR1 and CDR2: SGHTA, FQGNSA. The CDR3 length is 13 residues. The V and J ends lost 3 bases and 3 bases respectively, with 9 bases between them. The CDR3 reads CASSFNRLYEQYF. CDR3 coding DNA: TGTGCCAGCAGCTTTAACAGGCTCTACGAGCAGTACTTC.

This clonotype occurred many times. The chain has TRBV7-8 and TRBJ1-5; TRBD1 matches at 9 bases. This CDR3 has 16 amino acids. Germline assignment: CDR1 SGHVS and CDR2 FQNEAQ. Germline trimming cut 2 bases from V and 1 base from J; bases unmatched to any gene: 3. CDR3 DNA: TGTGCCAGCAGCTTAAGGGACAGGGCCAGCAATCAGCCCCAGCATTTT. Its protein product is CASSLRDRASNQPQHF.

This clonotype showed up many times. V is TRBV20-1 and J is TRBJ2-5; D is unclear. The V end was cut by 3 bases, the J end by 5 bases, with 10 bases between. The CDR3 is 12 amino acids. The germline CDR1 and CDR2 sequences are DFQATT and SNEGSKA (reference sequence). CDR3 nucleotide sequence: TGCAGTGCTAGGTCTAGGTTGGAGACCCAGTACTTC. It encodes CSARSRLETQYF.

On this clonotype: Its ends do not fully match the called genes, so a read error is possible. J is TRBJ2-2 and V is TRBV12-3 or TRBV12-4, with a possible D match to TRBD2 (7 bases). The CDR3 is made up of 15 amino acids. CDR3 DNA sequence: TGTGCCAGCCGTTTAGGGGGAGGGGCCACCGGGGAGCTGTTTTTT. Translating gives CASRLGGGATGELFF.

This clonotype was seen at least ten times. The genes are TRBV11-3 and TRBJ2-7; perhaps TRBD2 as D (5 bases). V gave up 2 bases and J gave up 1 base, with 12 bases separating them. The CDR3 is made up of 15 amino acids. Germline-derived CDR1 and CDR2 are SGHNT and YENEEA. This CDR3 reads CASSLRSGSSYEQYF. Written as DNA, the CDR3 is TGTGCCAGCAGCTTAAGATCGGGGTCATCCTACGAGCAGTACTTC.

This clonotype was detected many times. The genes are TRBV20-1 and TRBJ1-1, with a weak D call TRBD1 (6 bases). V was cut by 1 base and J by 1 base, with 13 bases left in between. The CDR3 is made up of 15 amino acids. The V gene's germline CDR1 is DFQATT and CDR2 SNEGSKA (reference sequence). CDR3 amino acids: CSARGETGWNTEAFF. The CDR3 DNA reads TGCAGTGCTAGAGGAGAGACAGGCTGGAACACTGAAGCTTTCTTT.